These 19 T cell receptor beta chains were sequenced from one sample in a study of blood T cell repertoires in COVID-19. Using immunoSEQ multiplex PCR, the repertoire was profiled, and TCRdb retains in-frame clones only, with some absent. The sample lists some 120,000 clones, about four fifths occurring once. Material: peripheral blood. The receptor source for this set is a man aged 25-45 years with COVID-19, enrolled during active disease.

This chain connects TRBV28 to TRBJ2-7; TRBD1 agrees at 7 bases. CDR1 and CDR2 (germline): MDHEN, SYDVKM. The trim removed 5 bases at V and 2 bases at J, leaving 6 bases unmatched. The CDR3 extends over 14 amino acids. CDR3 protein: CASSTRDSPYEQYF. For the CDR3, the DNA is TGTGCCAGCAGTACCCGGGACAGTCCCTACGAGCAGTACTTC. The complete variable domain, with remaining parts taken from reference TRBV28 and TRBJ2-7, reads DVKVTQSSRYLVKRTGEKVFLECVQDMDHENMFWYRQDPGLGLRLIYFSYDVKMKEKGDIPEGYSVSREKKERFSLILESASTNQTSMYLCASSTRDSPYEQYFGPGTRLTVT.

The chain is built from TRBV11-3 and TRBJ2-1; 7 bases are a match to TRBD1. The V and J ends lost 5 bases and 5 bases, in that order; junction bases with no gene match: 12. In germline, CDR1 is SGHNT, CDR2 YENEEA. The CDR3 covers 16 residues. CDR3 bases: TGTGCCAGCAGCACCCGAGGGACAGCCGATAACAATGAGCAGTTCTTC. This gives the protein CASSTRGTADNNEQFF.

The rearrangement uses TRBV10-1 and TRBJ2-1; the D gene is possibly TRBD2 (6 bases). Germline V gene sequence: CDR1 WNHNN, CDR2 SYGVQD (reference sequence). The CDR3 runs to 13 residues. Trimming shortened V by 3 bases and J by 4 bases, and 7 bases separated the two germline ends. CDR3 DNA: TGCGCCAGCAGTGACCGGGGGTACAATGAGCAGTTCTTC. Translation: CASSDRGYNEQFF.

The rearrangement uses TRBV5-1 and TRBJ1-3, with a tentative D call TRBD1 (6 bases). The CDR3 has 16 amino acids. The germline V gene encodes CDR1 SGHRS and CDR2 YFSETQ. With 2 bases removed from V and 0 bases from J, the gap between germline ends came to 12 bases. The CDR3 is CASSLGQSLSGNTIYF. In DNA form, the CDR3 reads TGCGCCAGCAGCTTAGGACAGAGTCTCTCTGGAAACACCATATATTTT.

This chain joins TRBV20-1 and TRBJ1-1, with D tentatively TRBD1 (5 bases). Trimming left V 3 bases short and J 2 bases short, with 19 bases between. The CDR3 runs to 16 residues. The germline gives CDR1 DFQATT, CDR2 SNEGSKA (reference sequence). The CDR3 DNA reads as TGCAGTGCTAGTTTCAATCAACCGGGGGTAAACACTGAAGCTTTCTTT. Residues: CSASFNQPGVNTEAFF.

This clone appeared a single time. The chain has TRBV6-5 and TRBJ1-1; possible D gene TRBD1, 5 bases. This CDR3 is built from 15 residues. V was trimmed by 2 bases and J by 3 bases, leaving 13 bases between them. CDR1 MNHEY and CDR2 SVGAGI come from the germline V gene. CDR3 nucleotides: TGTGCCAGCAGTTACAGGCAGGGTAGTTACACTGAAGCTTTCTTT. Translation: CASSYRQGSYTEAFF.

This chain connects TRBV10-3 to TRBJ1-1, with D possibly being TRBD1 (6 bases). Per the germline V gene, CDR1 is ENHRY and CDR2 is SYGVKD. This CDR3 is 15 amino acids long. V gave up 0 bases and J gave up 0 bases, with 8 bases separating them. Here the CDR3 DNA reads TGTGCCATCAGTGAGTCGGGGGACATGAACACTGAAGCTTTCTTT. Amino acid sequence: CAISESGDMNTEAFF.

A few counts support this clone. The chain is built from TRBV6-5 and TRBJ1-5; 7 bases line up with TRBD1. CDR3 length: 13 residues. Germline CDR1 reads MNHEY; CDR2 reads SVGAGI. With V trimmed by 5 bases and J by 9 bases, 7 bases remained unmatched. The CDR3 here is CASSTTGPGPQHF. The DNA of the CDR3 is TGTGCCAGCAGTACGACAGGGCCGGGGCCCCAGCATTTT.

V usage is TRBV7-3 and J usage is TRBJ2-1; D ambiguous. With 2 bases removed from V and 7 bases from J, the gap between germline ends came to 9 bases. This CDR3 is 13 amino acids long. Germline assignment: CDR1 SGHTA and CDR2 FQGTGA. CDR3 in amino acids: CASSLQLGNEQFF. CDR3 nucleotide sequence: TGTGCCAGCAGCTTACAACTCGGGAATGAGCAGTTCTTC.

This chain uses TRBV7-9 with TRBJ2-7; 7 bases are shared with TRBD2. Germline assignment: CDR1 SEHNR and CDR2 FQNEAQ (reference sequence). There are 19 residues in the CDR3. The J segment lost 6 bases and the V segment lost 5 bases, leaving 25 bases of the junction unmatched. Here the CDR3 DNA reads TGTGCCAGCAGCCGAAGCGACGGAGCCAGGCGGGAGATGTATTTCGAGCAGTACTTC. Translated, it gives CASSRSDGARREMYFEQYF.

The CDR3 DNA is TGCGCCAGCAGCCAAGGGGGCTCGGTTCGTAATTCACCCCTCCACTTT. It codes for CASSQGGSVRNSPLHF. The chain employs TRBV4-3 and TRBJ1-6; D possibly corresponds to TRBD1 (5 bases). CDR1 and CDR2 (germline): LGHNA, YSLEER. Between the trimmed V and J ends, which lost 1 base and 6 bases, there was a span of 13 bases. The CDR3 is made up of 16 amino acids.

The chain recombines TRBV7-9 with TRBJ2-2; 10 bases line up with TRBD2. The CDR3 spans 18 residues. After removal of 5 bases from V and 4 bases from J, the junction contained 13 bases not matched to a gene. Germline loops: CDR1 SEHNR, CDR2 FQNEAQ (reference sequence). The CDR3, as DNA: TGTGCCAGCAGCGGGAGAGGGGGTTCTAGCGGGAGCACCGGGGAGCTGTTTTTT. This codes for CASSGRGGSSGSTGELFF.

The chain combines TRBV10-3 with TRBJ1-2, with 11 bases matching TRBD1. This CDR3 has 16 amino acids. The trim removed 0 bases at V and 1 base at J, leaving 1 base unmatched. Per germline, CDR1 ENHRY and CDR2 SYGVKD. The CDR3 coding sequence is TGTGCCATCAGTGAGTCGGACAGGGGGCTTAACTATGGCTACACCTTC. Translated, it gives CAISESDRGLNYGYTF.

This chain uses TRBV18 with TRBJ2-5; possible D gene TRBD1, 6 bases. Per the germline V gene, CDR1 is KGHSH and CDR2 is LQKENI. Deletions cut 2 bases from V and 5 bases from J, with 9 bases between. CDR3 size: 13 residues. CDR3: CASSPVGAETQYF. The CDR3 DNA follows: TGTGCCAGCTCACCAGTGGGGGCCGAGACCCAGTACTTC.

The chain is built from TRBV13 and TRBJ1-2; 10 positions match TRBD1. V shed 3 bases and J 3 bases; nucleotides not matched to a gene: 4. The germline V gene encodes CDR1 PRHDT and CDR2 FYEKMQ (reference sequence). This CDR3 has 15 residues. CDR3 loop: CASSFQDRGDYGYTF. The DNA for the CDR3 is TGTGCCAGCAGCTTCCAGGACAGGGGGGACTATGGCTACACCTTC.

The chain links TRBV11-3 to TRBJ2-7; the D gene is possibly TRBD1 (5 bases). The CDR3 runs to 16 residues. V lost 6 bases, J lost 5 bases, and 23 bases lay in between. Germline-derived CDR1 and CDR2 are SGHNT and YENEEA. Here the CDR3 reads CASSWRRQLNVDEQYF. The CDR3, as DNA: TGTGCCAGCAGTTGGCGTAGACAGCTAAATGTTGACGAGCAGTACTTC.

Only a few counts were recorded for this clone. The J gene is TRBJ1-4, the V gene TRBV7-9; 9 positions agree with TRBD1. The CDR3 contains 16 residues. V lost 3 bases, J lost 2 bases, and 4 bases stayed unmatched. The germline CDR1 and CDR2 sequences are SEHNR and FQNEAQ (reference sequence). CDR3 region: CASSLTGGRTNEKLFF. As DNA, the CDR3 is TGTGCCAGCAGCTTGACAGGGGGTAGGACTAATGAAAAACTGTTTTTT.

The CDR3 DNA follows: TGTGCCAGCAGCCCCCCGGCGGGCCCCTACGAGCAGTACTTC. Its protein product is CASSPPAGPYEQYF. This chain joins TRBV7-2 and TRBJ2-7; weak D call: TRBD2 (5 bases). Looked up from germline, CDR1 is SGHTA and CDR2 is FQGNSA. The CDR3 has 14 residues. V was clipped by 5 bases and J by 2 bases, with 13 bases between them.

The chain combines TRBV9 with TRBJ1-5; D not resolved. Germline V gene lookup returns CDR1 SGDLS and CDR2 YYNGEE. The CDR3 totals 13 residues. Trimming pared 8 bases from V and 0 bases from J, leaving 9 bases between. Here the CDR3 DNA reads TGTGCCAGTTTTACACATAGCAATCAGCCCCAGCATTTT. This sequence encodes CASFTHSNQPQHF.